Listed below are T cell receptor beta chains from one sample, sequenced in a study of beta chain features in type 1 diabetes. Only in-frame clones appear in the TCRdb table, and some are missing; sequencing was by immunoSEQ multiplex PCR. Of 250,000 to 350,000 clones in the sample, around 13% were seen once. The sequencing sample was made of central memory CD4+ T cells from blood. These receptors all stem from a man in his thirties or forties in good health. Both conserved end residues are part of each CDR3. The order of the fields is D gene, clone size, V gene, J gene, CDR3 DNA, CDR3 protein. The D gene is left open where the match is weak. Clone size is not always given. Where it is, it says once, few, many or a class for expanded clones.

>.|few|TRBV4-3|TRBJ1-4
TGCGCCAGCAGCCCCCCCCCTAGGGGTGAAAAACTGTTTTTT
CASSPPPRGEKLFF
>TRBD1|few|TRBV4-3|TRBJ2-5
TGCGCCAGCAGCCGCCACCGGGACAGTCAAGAGACCCAGTACTTC
CASSRHRDSQETQYF
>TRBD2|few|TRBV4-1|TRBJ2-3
TGCGCCAGCAGCCAAGAGGCTAGCGGGGGGCGAACCCATACGCAGTATTTT
CASSQEASGGRTHTQYF
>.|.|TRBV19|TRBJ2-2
TGTGCCAGTAGTTGGGGGGCCACCGGGGAGCTGTTTTTT
CASSWGATGELFF
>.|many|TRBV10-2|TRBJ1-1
TGCGCCAGCAGGAAAAGGGGGGGCACTGAAGCTTTCTTT
CASRKRGGTEAFF
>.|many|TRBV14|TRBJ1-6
TGTGCCAGCAGCCCCAACCGGGGGAATTCACCCCTCCACTTT
CASSPNRGNSPLHF
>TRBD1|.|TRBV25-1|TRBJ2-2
TGTGCCAGCAGTCACAGGGGCCCAAAGAACACCGGGGAGCTGTTTTTT
CASSHRGPKNTGELFF
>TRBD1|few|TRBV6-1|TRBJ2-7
TGTGCCAGCAGTGTGACAGGGTTGAGCGAGCAGTACTTC
CASSVTGLSEQYF
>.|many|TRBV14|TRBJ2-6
TGTGCCAGCAGCCAAGTTGGGACTGGGGCCAACGTCCTGACTTTC
CASSQVGTGANVLTF
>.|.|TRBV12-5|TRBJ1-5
TGTGCTAGTGGATCCGTTCAGATGGGCAATCAGCCCCAGCATTTT
CASGSVQMGNQPQHF
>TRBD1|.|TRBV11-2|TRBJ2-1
TGTGCCAGCAGCTTTAGGACAGGGCGCTACAATGAGCAGTTCTTC
CASSFRTGRYNEQFF
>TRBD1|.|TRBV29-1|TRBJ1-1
TGCAGCGCCCAGACAGGGGTGAACACTGAAGCTTTCTTT
CSAQTGVNTEAFF
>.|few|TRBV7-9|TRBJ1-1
TGTGCCAGCAGCTTACTAACGAACACTGAAGCTTTCTTT
CASSLLTNTEAFF
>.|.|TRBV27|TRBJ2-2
TGTGCCAGCAGTTTATCCCAGGTCGGGGAGCTGTTTTTT
CASSLSQVGELFF
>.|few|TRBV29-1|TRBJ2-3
TGCAGCGGGACACAGGGTAGGAATACGCAGTATTTT
CSGTQGRNTQYF
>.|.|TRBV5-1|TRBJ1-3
TGCGCCAGCAGCTTGGAAGGCGGCTCTGGAAACACCATATATTTT
CASSLEGGSGNTIYF
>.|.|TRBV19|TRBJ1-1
TGTGCCAGTAGTATATATCCCACTGAAGCTTTCTTT
CASSIYPTEAFF
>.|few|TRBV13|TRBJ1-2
TGTGCCAGCAGCTTAGGTCCCACAACATATGGCTACACCTTC
CASSLGPTTYGYTF
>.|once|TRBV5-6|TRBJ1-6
TGTGCCAGCAGCTTGGGCAGGGTAGGGTCCTATAATTCACCCCTCCACTTT
CASSLGRVGSYNSPLHF
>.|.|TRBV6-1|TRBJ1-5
TGTGCCAGCAGTGAAGCGGTAGCCAGTGAGCATTTT
CASSEAVASEHF
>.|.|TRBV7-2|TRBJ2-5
TGTGCCAGCAGCCAGGCGGGTGGAGGGAGCGAAGAGACCCAGTACTTC
CASSQAGGGSEETQYF
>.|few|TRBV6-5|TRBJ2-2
TGTGCCAGCGGGACTGCGAACACCGGGGAGCTGTTTTTT
CASGTANTGELFF
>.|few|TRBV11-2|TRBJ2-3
TGTGCCAGCAGCTCGCCGGGGACTAGCACAGATACGCAGTATTTT
CASSSPGTSTDTQYF
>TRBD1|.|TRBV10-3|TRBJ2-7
TGTGCTTCCCTACCCGGGACAGGGACAGGAAGGAACGAGCAGTACTTC
CASLPGTGTGRNEQYF
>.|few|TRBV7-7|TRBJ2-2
TGTGCCAGCAGCTTAGGTCACCAAACCGGGGAGCTGTTTTTT
CASSLGHQTGELFF
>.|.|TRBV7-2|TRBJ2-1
TGTGCCAGCAGCGGAGCCGGGACCGGTTTTGATGAGCAGTTCTTC
CASSGAGTGFDEQFF
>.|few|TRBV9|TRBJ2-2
TGTGCCAGCAGCTTCTCCCGGACAGCTTACACCGGGGAGCTGTTTTTT
CASSFSRTAYTGELFF
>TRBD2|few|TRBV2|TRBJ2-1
TGTGCGGGAGGACTAGCGGGCTTCAATGAGCAGTTCTTC
CAGGLAGFNEQFF
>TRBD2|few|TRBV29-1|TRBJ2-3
TGCAGCGTTGAAGATCCTAGCGGGGCCCCAGATACGCAGTATTTT
CSVEDPSGAPDTQYF
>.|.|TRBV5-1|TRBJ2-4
TGCGCCAGCAGCTTGACGGGGAATGCCAAAAACATTCAGTACTTC
CASSLTGNAKNIQYF
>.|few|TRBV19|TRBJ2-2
TGTGCCAGTAGTACCCTTGCGGGGACGAACACCGGGGAGCTGTTTTTT
CASSTLAGTNTGELFF
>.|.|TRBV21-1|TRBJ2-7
TGTGCCAGCAGCAAAGAAAGCGGGGACACCACGCTTGCCAATCTTCGGGATTACGAGCAGTACTTC
CASSKESGDTTLANLRDYEQYF
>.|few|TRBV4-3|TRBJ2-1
TGCGCCAGCAGCCAAGATTCGGGACGGACCAGGATTCTCTTC
CASSQDSGRTRILF
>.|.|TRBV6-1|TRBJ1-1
TGTGCCAGCAGGAAGACAGCTAGCACTGAAGCTTTCTTT
CASRKTASTEAFF
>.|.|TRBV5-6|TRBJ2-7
TGTGCCAGCAGCTTGGGGAAGTTCGAGCAGTACTTC
CASSLGKFEQYF
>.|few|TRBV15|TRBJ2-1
TGTGCCACCAGCAGAGTCAGGGGCTCTCGGTGGGATGAGCAGTTCTTC
CATSRVRGSRWDEQFF
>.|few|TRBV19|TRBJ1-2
TGTGCCAGTAGTTCAACCCATCTGACAGGAATGTATGGCTACACCTTC
CASSSTHLTGMYGYTF
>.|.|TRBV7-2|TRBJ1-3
TGCGCCAGCAGCCAAGCATGGAATGGAAACACCATATATTTT
CASSQAWNGNTIYF
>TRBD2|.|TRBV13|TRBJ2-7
TGTGCCAGCAGCTTGAGACTAGCGGGGGCCCGAGGTTTTTCCGAGCAGTACTTC
CASSLRLAGARGFSEQYF
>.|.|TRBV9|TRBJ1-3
TGTGCCAGCAGCGTAGATCACAGGGCCGGAAACACCATATATTTT
CASSVDHRAGNTIYF
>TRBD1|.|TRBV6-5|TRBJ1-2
TGTGCCAGCAGCTCGACAGGGTGGGATGGCTACACCTTC
CASSSTGWDGYTF
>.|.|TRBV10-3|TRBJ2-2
TGTGCCATCAAGAAAGGGGTCGATACCGGGGAGCTGTTTTTT
CAIKKGVDTGELFF
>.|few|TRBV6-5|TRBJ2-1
TGTGCCAGCAGCAGCATAGGGGATGAGCAGTTCTTC
CASSSIGDEQFF
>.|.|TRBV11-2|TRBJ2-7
TGTGCCAGCAGTAACCTATTAGACTCCTACGAGCAGCACTTC
CASSNLLDSYEQHF
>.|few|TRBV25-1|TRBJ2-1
TGTGCCAGCAGTCTAGGGGCGGGTGAGCAGTTCTTC
CASSLGAGEQFF
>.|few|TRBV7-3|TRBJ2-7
TGTGCCAGCAGCTCGCGAGCCTCCTACGAGCAGTACTTC
CASSSRASYEQYF
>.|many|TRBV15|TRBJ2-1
TGTGCCACCAGCAGAGAGCGGGATAGCTCCTACAATGAGCAGTTCTTC
CATSRERDSSYNEQFF
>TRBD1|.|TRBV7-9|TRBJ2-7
TGTGCCAGCAAACGGGACAGGTCCTACGAGCAGTACTTC
CASKRDRSYEQYF
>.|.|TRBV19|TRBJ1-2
TGTGCCAGTAGTATCCAGGGCTCGCCCTATGGCTACACCTTC
CASSIQGSPYGYTF